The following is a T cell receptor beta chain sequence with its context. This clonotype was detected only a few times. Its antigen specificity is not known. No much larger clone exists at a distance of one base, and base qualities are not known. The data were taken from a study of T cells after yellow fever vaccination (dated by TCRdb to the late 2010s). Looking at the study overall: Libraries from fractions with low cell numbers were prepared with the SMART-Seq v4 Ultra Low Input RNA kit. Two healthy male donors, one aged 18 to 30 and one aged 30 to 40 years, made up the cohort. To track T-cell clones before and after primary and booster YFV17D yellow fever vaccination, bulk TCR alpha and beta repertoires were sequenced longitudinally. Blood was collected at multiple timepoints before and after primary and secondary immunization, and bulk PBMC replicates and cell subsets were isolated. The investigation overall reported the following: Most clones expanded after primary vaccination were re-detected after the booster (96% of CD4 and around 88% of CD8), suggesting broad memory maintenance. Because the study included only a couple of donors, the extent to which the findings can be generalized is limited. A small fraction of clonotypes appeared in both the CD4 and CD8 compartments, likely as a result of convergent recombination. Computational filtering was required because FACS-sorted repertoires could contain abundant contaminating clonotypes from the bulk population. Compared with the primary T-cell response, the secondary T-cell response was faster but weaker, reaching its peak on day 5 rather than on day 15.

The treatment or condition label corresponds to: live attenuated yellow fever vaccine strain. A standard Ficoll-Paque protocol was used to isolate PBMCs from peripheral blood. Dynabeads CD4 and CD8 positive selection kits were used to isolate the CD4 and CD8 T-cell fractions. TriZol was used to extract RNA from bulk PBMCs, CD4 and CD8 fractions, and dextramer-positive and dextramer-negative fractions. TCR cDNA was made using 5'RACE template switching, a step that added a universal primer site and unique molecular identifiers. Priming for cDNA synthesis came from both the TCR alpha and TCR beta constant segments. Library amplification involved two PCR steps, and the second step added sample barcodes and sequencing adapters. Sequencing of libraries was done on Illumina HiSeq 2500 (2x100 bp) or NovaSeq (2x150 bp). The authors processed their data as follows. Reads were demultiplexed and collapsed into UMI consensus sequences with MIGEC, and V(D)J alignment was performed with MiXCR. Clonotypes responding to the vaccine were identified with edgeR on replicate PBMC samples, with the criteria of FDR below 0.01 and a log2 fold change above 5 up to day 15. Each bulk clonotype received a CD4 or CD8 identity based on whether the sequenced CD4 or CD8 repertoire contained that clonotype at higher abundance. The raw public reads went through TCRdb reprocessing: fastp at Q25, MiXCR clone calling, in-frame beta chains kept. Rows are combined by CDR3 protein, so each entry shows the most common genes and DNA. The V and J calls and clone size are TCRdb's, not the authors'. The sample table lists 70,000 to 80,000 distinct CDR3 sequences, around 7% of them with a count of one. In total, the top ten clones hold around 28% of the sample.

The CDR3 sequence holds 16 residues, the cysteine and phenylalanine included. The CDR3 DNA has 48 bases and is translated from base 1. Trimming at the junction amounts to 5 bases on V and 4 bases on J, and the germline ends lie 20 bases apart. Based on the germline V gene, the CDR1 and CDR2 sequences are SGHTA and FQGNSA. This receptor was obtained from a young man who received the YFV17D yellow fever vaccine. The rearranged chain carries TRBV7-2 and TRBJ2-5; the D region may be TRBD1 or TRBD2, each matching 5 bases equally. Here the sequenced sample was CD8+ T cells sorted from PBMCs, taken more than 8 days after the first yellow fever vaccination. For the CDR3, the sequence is CASSLWRTTGGETQYF. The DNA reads TGTGCCAGCAGCCTATGGAGGACAACTGGGGGAGAGACCCAGTACTTC.